The source of this T cell receptor beta chain is a study of blood T cell repertoires in COVID-19. TCRdb keeps only in-frame clones here, not all; method: immunoSEQ multiplex PCR. This sample has around 220,000 clones, with about 83% found just once. Germline CDR1 is SEHNR and CDR2 is FQNEAQ (reference sequence). CDR3 size: 13 residues. The V and J ends lost 6 bases and 4 bases, in that order; junction bases with no gene match: 3. The sequencing input was PBMCs or T cells enriched from blood (not recorded which). This clonotype originated in a woman aged 40-49 years who had recovered from COVID-19. The chain joins TRBV7-9 to TRBJ2-3; 8 positions match TRBD2. Here the CDR3 DNA reads TGTGCCAGCAGACCGACTAGCGCAGATACGCAGTATTTT. Protein product: CASRPTSADTQYF. The variable domain in full, with the rest retrieved from reference TRBV7-9 and TRBJ2-3, is DTGVSQNPRHKITKRGQNVTFRCDPISEHNRLYWYRQTLGQGPEFLTYFQNEAQLEKSRLLSDRFSAERPKGSFSTLEIQRTEQGDSAMYLCASRPTSADTQYFGPGTRLTVL.